A selection of T cell receptor beta chains follows, all from one sample in a study of blood T cell repertoires in COVID-19. The protocol was immunoSEQ multiplex PCR, while the TCRdb copy is restricted to in-frame clones and leaves out a portion. The sample yields 100,000 to 150,000 clones, 70% to 90% seen once. Sequencing was done on a sample of peripheral blood. Every receptor here comes from an elderly woman with acute or convalescent COVID-19. Both conserved end residues are part of each CDR3. A D gene is named only where the DNA matches it firmly.

j_gene	d_gene	v_gene	CDR3aa	CDR3nt
TRBJ2-2	.	TRBV10-3	CAISEEGVNTGELFF	TGTGCCATCAGTGAGGAGGGGGTGAACACCGGGGAGCTGTTTTTT
TRBJ2-7	.	TRBV28	CASRERDEQYF	TGTGCCAGCAGGGAGCGGGACGAGCAGTACTTC
TRBJ2-1	TRBD2	TRBV7-9	CASSFGGGGSNEQFF	TGTGCCAGCAGCTTTGGCGGGGGAGGGAGTAATGAGCAGTTCTTC
TRBJ2-5	.	TRBV7-9	CASSLGGSHQETQYF	TGTGCCAGCAGCTTAGGAGGGTCACACCAAGAGACCCAGTACTTC
TRBJ2-1	.	TRBV5-4	CASSNTYYNEQFF	TGTGCCAGCAGCAATACATACTACAATGAGCAGTTCTTC
TRBJ2-2	TRBD2	TRBV19	CASSPERGAPDTGELFF	TGTGCCAGTAGTCCAGAGCGGGGGGCGCCTGACACCGGGGAGCTGTTTTTT
TRBJ1-1	.	TRBV27	CASSFGRGRVNTEAFF	TGTGCCAGCAGTTTCGGTAGGGGCAGGGTGAACACTGAAGCTTTCTTT
TRBJ1-2	.	TRBV4-2	CASSQPDRAYGYTF	TGTGCCAGCAGCCAACCGGACAGAGCGTATGGCTACACCTTC
TRBJ2-7	TRBD1	TRBV6-5	CASSWTGEISYEQYF	TGTGCCAGCAGCTGGACAGGGGAAATCTCCTACGAGCAGTACTTC
TRBJ1-3	.	TRBV5-8	CASSLGWLNSGNTIYF	TGTGCCAGCAGCTTGGGGTGGCTGAACTCTGGAAACACCATATATTTT
TRBJ1-4	TRBD1	TRBV6-2/TRBV6-3	CASSYSRTGGNEKLFF	TGTGCCAGCAGTTACTCACGGACAGGCGGCAATGAAAAACTGTTTTTT
TRBJ2-1	TRBD2	TRBV2	CASSEVASGNGEQFF	TGTGCCAGCAGTGAAGTGGCTAGCGGGAACGGTGAGCAGTTCTTC
TRBJ2-7	.	TRBV18	CASSLTGYEQYF	TGTGCCAGCTCCCTGACAGGTTACGAGCAGTACTTC
TRBJ1-2	.	TRBV4-3	CASSQYSGFGGYTF	TGCGCCAGCAGCCAATATTCAGGGTTCGGGGGCTACACCTTC
TRBJ1-1	.	TRBV18	CASSPRGGPNTEAFF	TGTGCCAGCTCACCACGGGGAGGCCCAAACACTGAAGCTTTCTTT
TRBJ1-1	.	TRBV5-4	CASSLAAGNTEAFF	TGTGCCAGCAGCTTGGCCGCAGGGAACACTGAAGCTTTCTTT
TRBJ2-1	.	TRBV4-1	CASSQEDPPHNEQFF	TGCGCCAGCAGCCAGGAGGACCCCCCCCACAATGAGCAGTTCTTC
TRBJ1-2	.	TRBV6-1	CASSERNYGYTF	TGTGCCAGCAGTGAGAGGAACTATGGCTACACCTTC
TRBJ1-3	.	TRBV4-1	CASSQDPAGGGNTIYF	TGCGCCAGCAGCCAAGATCCTGCAGGAGGGGGAAACACCATATATTTT
TRBJ1-3	TRBD1	TRBV19	CASSPSRTGSGNTIYF	TGTGCCAGTAGCCCTTCTCGGACAGGCTCTGGAAACACCATATATTTT
TRBJ1-2	TRBD1	TRBV18	CASSYIGTDYGYTF	TGTGCCAGCTCATACATCGGGACAGACTATGGCTACACCTTC
TRBJ2-1	TRBD1	TRBV2	CASSERLPGGVVHNEQFF	TGTGCCAGCAGTGAACGGCTCCCAGGGGGAGTCGTCCACAATGAGCAGTTCTTC
TRBJ1-4	TRBD1	TRBV7-9	CASSLARQGSEKLFF	TGTGCCAGCAGCTTAGCCCGACAGGGGAGTGAAAAACTGTTTTTT
TRBJ2-3	.	TRBV9	CASSVAGNSGTQYF	TGTGCCAGCAGCGTAGCTGGGAACAGCGGGACGCAGTATTTT
TRBJ1-6	.	TRBV5-1	CASSLWGRDSYNSPLHF	TGCGCCAGCAGCTTGTGGGGCAGAGACTCCTATAATTCACCCCTCCACTTT
TRBJ2-5	.	TRBV2	CASSQRETQYF	TGTGCCAGCAGTCAGCGGGAGACCCAGTACTTC
TRBJ2-7	TRBD2	TRBV4-1	CASSQGISGNNEQYF	TGCGCCAGCAGCCAGGGTATTAGCGGGAATAACGAGCAGTACTTC
TRBJ1-1	.	TRBV2	CASSEERAGLGTEAFF	TGTGCCAGCAGTGAAGAGCGGGCTGGGCTGGGCACTGAAGCTTTCTTT